The 20 T cell receptor beta chains reported below all come from one sample, sequenced in a study of OX40 agonist ivuxolimab in advanced cancers. Sequenced by immunoSEQ multiplex PCR; TCRdb stores in-frame clones only, minus some. This table has around 31,000 clones, over 80% appearing once. This specimen was CD4+ or CD8+ T cells sorted from blood, taken in a trial of the OX40 agonist ivuxolimab. These receptors came from an adult with an advanced solid tumor such as melanoma, head and neck, liver or kidney cancer.

The CDR3 loop reads CASSPRSGSPLHF. The CDR3 DNA reads TGTGCCAGCAGCCCCCGTTCCGGATCACCCCTCCACTTT. This chain links TRBV9 with TRBJ1-6; D ambiguous. Per germline, CDR1 SGDLS and CDR2 YYNGEE. V was pared by 4 bases and J by 10 bases, with 12 bases between. The CDR3 extends over 13 amino acids.

V and J are TRBV2 and TRBJ1-4; 9 positions match TRBD1. CDR3 length equals 16 residues. The germline V gene has CDR1 SNHLY and CDR2 FYNNEI. The J segment lost 4 bases and the V segment lost 6 bases, leaving 9 bases of the junction unmatched. The CDR3, as DNA: TGTGCCAGCAGCGTCCCGGGACAGGGAATTAATGAAAAACTGTTTTTT. Translating gives CASSVPGQGINEKLFF.

The rearrangement uses TRBV19 and TRBJ2-7; 9 bases line up with TRBD1. Trimming at V came to 9 bases and at J to 2 bases, leaving 8 bases not matched to a gene. The CDR3 has 14 amino acids. Germline-derived CDR1 and CDR2 are LNHDA and SQIVND (reference sequence). The DNA for the CDR3 is TGTGCCAGCGCCGACAGGGGGAGTACCTACGAGCAGTACGTC. The encoded protein is CASADRGSTYEQYV.

The gene calls are TRBV27 and TRBJ2-7; 12 bases agree with TRBD2. CDR1 and CDR2 from the germline V gene are MNHEY and SMNVEV (reference sequence). Unmatched junction bases numbered 9, after V lost 4 bases and J lost 5 bases. The CDR3 runs to 16 residues. The CDR3: CASSSPTTSGRHEQYF. The CDR3 DNA reads TGTGCCAGCAGTTCCCCGACGACTAGCGGGAGACACGAGCAGTACTTC.

The chain has TRBV6-6 and TRBJ2-3, with TRBD1 matching over 8 bases. The CDR3 totals 16 residues. V gave up 1 base and J gave up 0 bases; unmatched junction bases: 3. Germline values: CDR1 MNHNY, CDR2 SVGAGI (reference sequence). CDR3 bases: TGTGCCAGCAGTTACTTGCGGGACAGGAGCACAGATACGCAGTATTTT. Amino acid sequence: CASSYLRDRSTDTQYF.

This clone showed up just once. The rearrangement links TRBV4-3 to TRBJ2-3; 7 nucleotides match TRBD2. With 3 bases clipped from V and 2 bases from J, the junction kept 8 bases outside the gene matches. The V gene's germline CDR1 is LGHNA and CDR2 YSLEER. The CDR3 has 16 residues. The CDR3 region has the DNA TGCGCCAGCAGCCACCCCACCGGGGGGTCCACAGATACGCAGTATTTT. This translates into CASSHPTGGSTDTQYF.

This rearrangement joins TRBV5-5 to TRBJ1-2, with TRBD1 as a possible D gene (5 bases). Germline V gives CDR1 SGHKS, CDR2 YYEKEE (reference sequence). The V end was cut by 4 bases, the J end by 12 bases, with 10 bases between. The length of the CDR3 is 10 residues. CDR3 region: CASSGAFHTF. CDR3 DNA: TGTGCCAGCAGCGGGGCCTTTCACACCTTC.

CDR3 amino acids: CASSPNRWTVNTEAFF. The CDR3 bases are TGTGCCAGCAGTCCCAACCGCTGGACAGTGAACACTGAAGCTTTCTTT. The chain couples TRBV6-6 to TRBJ1-1; D might be TRBD1 (6 bases). Germline values: CDR1 MNHNY, CDR2 SVGAGI (reference sequence). The V and J ends lost 5 bases and 0 bases respectively, with 16 bases between them. The CDR3 is 16 residues long.

A few counts support this clone. The rearrangement uses TRBV2 and TRBJ1-1, with 7 bases lining up with TRBD1. Germline CDR1 SNHLY, CDR2 FYNNEI. V shed 4 bases and J 2 bases; nucleotides not matched to a gene: 10. There are 16 residues in the CDR3. CDR3 DNA sequence: TGTGCCAGCAGTGCATGGGGACAGCTGTCAAACACTGAAGCTTTCTTT. This translates into CASSAWGQLSNTEAFF.

V gene TRBV5-4 combines with J gene TRBJ2-7; D tentatively fits TRBD1 or TRBD2 (5 bases each). The CDR3 is made up of 15 amino acids. Trimming shortened V by 2 bases and J by 0 bases, and 12 bases separated the two germline ends. Germline V gene sequence: CDR1 SGHNT, CDR2 YYREEE (reference sequence). In DNA form, the CDR3 reads TGTGCCAGCAGCTTTAGTTCAGGGAGCTCCTACGAGCAGTACTTC. Residues: CASSFSSGSSYEQYF.

The rearrangement links TRBV5-1 to TRBJ2-7, with D possibly TRBD1 on 6 matching bases. Trimming removed 2 bases from V and 4 bases from J, with 10 bases in between. The CDR3 extends over 13 amino acids. In germline, CDR1 is SGHRS, CDR2 YFSETQ. CDR3 loop: CASSLGGDYEQYV. Here the CDR3 DNA reads TGCGCCAGCAGCTTAGGGGGAGATTACGAGCAGTACGTC.

The chain recombines TRBV10-2 with TRBJ1-4, with D unclear. Between the trimmed V and J ends, which lost 1 base and 7 bases, there was a span of 13 bases. Germline loops: CDR1 WSHSY, CDR2 SAAADI. The CDR3 runs 15 residues. CDR3 amino acids: CASSEFQLRFEKLFF. CDR3 sequence (DNA): TGCGCCAGCAGTGAGTTTCAGTTGAGGTTTGAAAAACTGTTTTTT.

The gene calls are TRBV5-4 and TRBJ2-5; TRBD2 matches at 8 bases. Germline V gene sequence: CDR1 SGHNT, CDR2 YYREEE (reference sequence). With 0 bases clipped from V and 2 bases from J, the junction kept 9 bases outside the gene matches. The CDR3 extends over 17 amino acids. CDR3 amino acids: CASSLGVAGPPQETQYF. The CDR3 DNA reads as TGTGCCAGCAGCTTGGGGGTAGCGGGGCCCCCTCAAGAGACCCAGTACTTC.

V and J are TRBV30 and TRBJ2-7; TRBD1 matches 7 bases. V was pared by 0 bases and J by 2 bases, with 7 bases of the junction left unmatched. This CDR3 has 15 amino acids. Per germline, CDR1 GTSNPN and CDR2 SVGIG (reference sequence). The CDR3 nucleotides are TGTGCCTGGAGTGTAAAGGGGGCAACGCCCTACGAGCAGTACTTC. Amino acid sequence: CAWSVKGATPYEQYF. Combining the CDR3 with reference TRBV30 and TRBJ2-7 gives the whole variable domain SQTIHQWPATLVQPVGSPLSLECTVEGTSNPNLYWYRQAAGRGLQLLFYSVGIGQISSEVPQNLSASRPQDRQFILSSKKLLLSDSGFYLCAWSVKGATPYEQYFGPGTRLTVT.

V is TRBV15 and J is TRBJ1-2; D is unresolved. V lost 0 bases and J 3 bases, leaving 11 bases between the germline ends. Germline CDR1 LNHNV, CDR2 YYDKDF (reference sequence). The CDR3 sequence is 15 residues long. CDR3 bases: TGTGCCACCAGCAGAGATGAGTGGGGTTACTATGGCTACACCTTC. This encodes CATSRDEWGYYGYTF.

The chain recombines TRBV5-1 with TRBJ2-3, with 13 bases identical to TRBD2. Germline CDR1 is SGHRS and CDR2 is YFSETQ. The CDR3 extends over 15 amino acids. Losses at the gene ends were 5 bases for V and 3 bases for J; bases not matched to a gene: 3. This chain's CDR3 is CASRQGLAGTDTQYF. The CDR3 DNA reads TGCGCCAGCAGACAGGGACTAGCGGGGACAGATACGCAGTATTTT. The full variable domain, in which reference TRBV5-1 and TRBJ2-3 provide the parts outside the CDR3, is KAGVTQTPRYLIKTRGQQVTLSCSPISGHRSVSWYQQTPGQGLQFLFEYFSETQRNKGNFPGRFSGRQFSNSRSEMNVSTLELGDSALYLCASRQGLAGTDTQYFGPGTRLTVL.

The chain carries TRBV13 and TRBJ2-1; 7 nucleotides line up with TRBD2. CDR3 size: 18 residues. Trimming cost V 5 bases and J 0 bases; bases outside gene matches: 13. CDR1 is PRHDT, CDR2 FYEKMQ, per germline (reference sequence). CDR3 DNA sequence: TGTGCCAGCAGCCCGCTAGCGGCTGGGGATTCCTCCTACAATGAGCAGTTCTTC. It codes for CASSPLAAGDSSYNEQFF. The full variable domain, completed using reference TRBV13 and TRBJ2-1, is AAGVIQSPRHLIKEKRETATLKCYPIPRHDTVYWYQQGPGQDPQFLISFYEKMQSDKGSIPDRFSAQQFSDYHSELNMSSLELGDSALYFCASSPLAAGDSSYNEQFFGPGTRLTVL.

The rearrangement links TRBV6-6 to TRBJ1-2; D unclear. This CDR3 comprises 15 residues. Germline V gene sequence: CDR1 MNHNY, CDR2 SVGAGI (reference sequence). V lost 0 bases, J lost 6 bases, and 14 bases lay in between. The CDR3 region has the DNA TGTGCCAGCAGTTACTCGAGAAGGGTAAAGGATGGCTACACCTTC. Translation: CASSYSRRVKDGYTF.

This clone has just a few counts. The chain couples TRBV11-2 to TRBJ2-7; 9 bases fit TRBD1. The junction had 10 bases not matched to a gene; V was cut back by 5 bases and J by 5 bases. CDR3 length equals 15 residues. Germline-derived CDR1 and CDR2 are SGHAT and FQNNGV. The CDR3 nucleotides are TGTGCCAGCAGCACTTGGGACAGGGCCAGGGACGAGCAGTACTTC. Its translation: CASSTWDRARDEQYF.

The V call is TRBV15, the J call TRBJ2-7; 11 bases are a match to TRBD2. V lost 3 bases, J lost 3 bases, and 4 bases stayed unmatched. This CDR3 is 15 amino acids long. Looked up from germline, CDR1 is LNHNV and CDR2 is YYDKDF (reference sequence). The CDR3, as DNA: TGTGCCACCAGCAGTTGGACTAGCGGGCGCTACGAGCAGTACTTC. Translated: CATSSWTSGRYEQYF.